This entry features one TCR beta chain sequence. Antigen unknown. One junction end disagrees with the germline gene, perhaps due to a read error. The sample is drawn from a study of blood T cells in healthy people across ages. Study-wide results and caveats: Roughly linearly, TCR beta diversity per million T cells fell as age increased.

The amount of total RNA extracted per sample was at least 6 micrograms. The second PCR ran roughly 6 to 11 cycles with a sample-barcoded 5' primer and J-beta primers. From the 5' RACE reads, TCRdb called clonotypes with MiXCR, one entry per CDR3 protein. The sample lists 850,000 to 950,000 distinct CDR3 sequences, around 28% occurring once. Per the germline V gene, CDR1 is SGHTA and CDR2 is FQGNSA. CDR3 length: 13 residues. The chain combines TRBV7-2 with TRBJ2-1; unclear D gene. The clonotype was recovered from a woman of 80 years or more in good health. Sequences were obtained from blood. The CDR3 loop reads CASSQPWLAEQFF. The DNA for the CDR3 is TGCGCCAGCAGCCAGCCTTGGTTAGCTGAGCAGTTCTTC.